Included here is one T cell receptor beta chain sequence, with context. Its antigen remains unidentified. No base quality information exists; no much larger clone differs at one position. TCRbeta CDR3 regions were amplified from genomic DNA using the immunoSEQ Assay, a bias-controlled multiplex PCR. For the original study's pipeline: Within the assay, amplification of reference gene primers was used to estimate how many nucleated cells each sample contained. To quantify the absolute abundance of each unique TCRbeta CDR3 rearrangement, sequence reads were collapsed and filtered. Productive Simpson clonality was computed per sample as the square root of Simpson's diversity index over productive rearrangements. This immuneACCESS table, as held by TCRdb, lists in-frame sequences with V and J called but not all clones. Of the missing ones, under half trace to an unresolved V gene in checked studies; the others have no known cause. From that table come the V and J calls and clone size; the DNA was used to work out D and trimming. A total of tens of thousands of clones appear in this sample, around nine tenths of them only once. Of the sample, 6.5% is held by the ten largest clones.

The data derive from a study of blood T cell repertoires in COVID-19 (dated by TCRdb to about 2020). Looking at the study overall: Collaborator samples came from the United States, Italy and Spain and covered acute and convalescent phases of COVID-19. The repertoires were made available in a free public database intended to serve as a resource for research on the immune response to SARS-CoV-2. A de-identified subject ID, COVID-19 status, age in years and sex were almost always included in the sample metadata. HLA class I and class II types, where available, came from metadata supplied by the sample provider rather than from assay-based typing. The samples were drawn from the first 160 participants of the ongoing ImmuneRACE study and from 1,200 or so subjects provided by 6 global collaborators. The material from the prospective study consisted of cDNA or gDNA derived from T cells, B-cell-depleted T cells, or PBMCs. Subjects who had been exposed to COVID-19, were actively infected with it, or had recovered from it provided the deeply sampled blood TCRbeta repertoires that made up the dataset.

CDR3 length: 14 amino acids, cysteine to phenylalanine. Only the CDR3 part of the read is kept: 42 bases, read in frame from the first base. CDR1 SGDLS and CDR2 YYNGEE were looked up in the germline V gene. The germline V end is reduced by 3 bases and the J end by 1 base; junction bases left unmatched: 3. In Seattle, one collaborating source enrolled patients while the infection was active and tracked those patients longitudinally over the course of disease. Each collaborating institution followed its own protocols to collect whole blood in K2EDTA tubes. Collaborator samples were shipped for TCRbeta analysis as frozen whole blood, isolated PBMCs, or DNA extracted from either sample type. The paper as a whole reports these results and caveats: How much clinical and demographic metadata was included differed by source and by participant, and the metadata was provided uncurated.

Sequenced material: peripheral blood. This clonotype was sampled from a woman aged 55-70 years with COVID-19, enrolled during active disease. The sequence links TRBV9 to TRBJ2-7; the junction holds 8 bases that match TRBD1. The DNA sequence is given as TGTGCCAGCAGCGCAGGGGGCGAATCCTACGAGCAGTACTTC. This is translated as CASSAGGESYEQYF. With the portions outside the CDR3 filled from the reference TRBV9 and TRBJ2-7 genes, the complete variable region becomes DSGVTQTPKHLITATGQRVTLRCSPRSGDLSVYWYQQSLDQGLQFLIQYYNGEERAKGNILERFSAQQFPDLHSELNLSSLELGDSALYFCASSAGGESYEQYFGPGTRLTVT.